This T cell receptor beta chain was recovered during a study of blood T cell repertoires in COVID-19 (dated by TCRdb to between 2020 and 2021). For context, the study as a whole: Collaborator samples came from the United States, Italy and Spain and covered acute and convalescent phases of COVID-19. A de-identified subject ID, COVID-19 status, age in years and sex were almost always included in the sample metadata. The samples were drawn from the first 160 participants of the ongoing ImmuneRACE study and from about 1,200 subjects provided by 6 global collaborators. The prospective study material was composed of cDNA or gDNA derived from T cells, B-cell-depleted T cells, or PBMCs. The repertoires were released in a freely available public database meant as a resource for research on the immune response to SARS-CoV-2. The dataset comprised deeply sampled blood TCRbeta repertoires from subjects exposed to, actively infected with, or recovered from COVID-19. Where available, HLA class I and class II types were obtained from metadata supplied by the sample provider rather than from assay-based typing. General study outcomes and caveats: The quantity of clinical and demographic metadata differed by source and by participant and was supplied without curation.

Concerning this clone: The antigen this receptor binds is unknown. No clone much larger than this one lies a single base away; base qualities are absent.

The collaborating institutions used their own protocols to collect whole blood in K2EDTA tubes. For TCRbeta analysis, collaborators shipped samples in one of three forms: frozen whole blood, isolated PBMCs, or DNA extracted from either of those sample types. The immunoSEQ Assay, a bias-controlled multiplex PCR, was used to amplify TCRbeta CDR3 regions from genomic DNA. The study's own analysis went as follows. Within the assay, amplification of reference gene primers was used to estimate how many nucleated cells each sample contained. To quantify the absolute abundance of each unique TCRbeta CDR3 rearrangement, sequence reads were collapsed and filtered. Productive Simpson clonality was computed per sample as the square root of Simpson's diversity index over productive rearrangements. TCRdb re-hosts the immuneACCESS table, in-frame sequences only. Its copies lack some clones; in the studies checked, an unresolved V gene accounts for under half of them, and the cause for the rest is not known. Clonal size and the V and J genes are those of that table, whereas D and trimming came from the DNA. This sample is represented by some 56,000 clones; 86% of them were singletons. Together, the top ten hold under 30% of the sample.

Reading the germline V gene gives CDR1 SNHLY and CDR2 FYNNEI. Relative to germline, V is missing 6 bases and J is missing 1 base, with 8 bases of the junction outside any gene match. Spanning cysteine to phenylalanine, the CDR3 consists of 15 amino acids. The retained sequence is limited to the CDR3, 45 bases, with the frame set at the first base. Sequencing was carried out using peripheral blood. The V gene is TRBV2 and the J gene is TRBJ2-5, with TRBD1 matching 7 junction bases. This clonotype was sampled from a woman aged 80 or older with acute or convalescent COVID-19. The sequenced DNA: TGTGCCAGCAGGACAATTACAGGGGCCCAAGAGACCCAGTACTTC. The translation is CASRTITGAQETQYF.